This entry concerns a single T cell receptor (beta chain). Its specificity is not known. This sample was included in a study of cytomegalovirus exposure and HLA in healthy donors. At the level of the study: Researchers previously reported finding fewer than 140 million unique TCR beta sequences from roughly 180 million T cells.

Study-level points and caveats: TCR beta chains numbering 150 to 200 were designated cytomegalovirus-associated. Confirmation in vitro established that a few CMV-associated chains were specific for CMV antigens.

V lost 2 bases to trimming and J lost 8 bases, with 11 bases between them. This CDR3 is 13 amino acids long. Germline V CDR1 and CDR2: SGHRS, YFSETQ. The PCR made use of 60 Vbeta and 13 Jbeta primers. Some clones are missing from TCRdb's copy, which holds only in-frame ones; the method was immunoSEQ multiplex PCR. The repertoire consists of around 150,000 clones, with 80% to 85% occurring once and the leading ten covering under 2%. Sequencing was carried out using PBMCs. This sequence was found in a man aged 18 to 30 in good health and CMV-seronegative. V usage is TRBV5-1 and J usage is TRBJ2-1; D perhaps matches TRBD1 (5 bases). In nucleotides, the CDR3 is TGCGCCAGCAGCTTAAGGGGTCAGGATGAGCAGTTCTTC. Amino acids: CASSLRGQDEQFF.